The 10 T cell receptor beta chains given below trace back to one sample, sequenced in a study of glioma-infiltrating T cells after dendritic cell vaccination. Data came from immunoSEQ multiplex PCR; TCRdb stores just in-frame clones and leaves some out. The sample lists about 24,000 clones, just under 90% occurring once. The time point: after dendritic cell vaccination, including at tumor progression/relapse. Sequenced material: blood, taken after dendritic cell vaccination. The origin of the receptors is a human donor with glioblastoma.

This rearrangement joins TRBV19 to TRBJ1-4; D gene unclear. The ends were cut back, 5 bases at V and 8 bases at J, with 12 bases in the middle. This CDR3 is built from 13 residues. Germline CDR1 reads LNHDA; CDR2 reads SQIVND (reference sequence). In DNA form, the CDR3 reads TGTGCCAGTAGTCCCCGGAGGGAGGAAAAACTGTTTTTT. Translating it yields CASSPRREEKLFF. The full variable domain, rest sourced from reference TRBV19 and TRBJ1-4, is DGGITQSPKYLFRKEGQNVTLSCEQNLNHDAMYWYRQDPGQGLRLIYYSQIVNDFQKGDIAEGYSVSREKKESFPLTVTSAQKNPTAFYLCASSPRREEKLFFGSGTQLSVL.

The chain recombines TRBV27 with TRBJ2-7; no clear D gene. CDR1 is MNHEY and CDR2 is SMNVEV in the germline V gene (reference sequence). V was shortened by 5 bases and J by 4 bases, with 15 bases between the two germline ends. CDR3 length: 14 amino acids. This chain's CDR3 is CASSPLGSPYEQYF. The CDR3 nucleotides read TGTGCCAGCAGTCCCCTGGGCAGCCCTTACGAGCAGTACTTC.

In the case of this clone: Other DNA sequences from this sample encode an identical CDR3 as well. The chain uses TRBV18 and TRBJ2-5; TRBD2 agrees at 9 bases. The CDR3 consists of 13 residues. With 2 bases clipped from V and 5 bases from J, the junction kept 0 bases outside the gene matches. The germline V gene encodes CDR1 KGHSH and CDR2 LQKENI. CDR3 nucleotide sequence: TGTGCCAGCTCACCAGGACTAGCGGAGACCCAGTACTTC. Its protein is CASSPGLAETQYF.

This clone showed up just once. In nucleotides, the CDR3 is TGTGCCAGCAGTGTAAACCCGAGCGGCCTTAATGAAAAACTGTTTTTT. Its protein product is CASSVNPSGLNEKLFF. The V call is TRBV25-1, the J call TRBJ1-4, with no clear D. Trimming pared 4 bases from V and 4 bases from J, leaving 16 bases between. This CDR3 is built from 16 residues. Looked up from germline, CDR1 is MGHDK and CDR2 is SYGVNS. Variable domain in full (rest from reference TRBV25-1 and TRBJ1-4): EADIYQTPRYLVIGTGKKITLECSQTMGHDKMYWYQQDPGMELHLIHYSYGVNSTEKGDLSSESTVSRIRTEHFPLTLESARPSHTSQYLCASSVNPSGLNEKLFFGSGTQLSVL.

This clone appeared a few times. The chain is built from TRBV13 and TRBJ1-2, with 10 positions matching TRBD1. There are 14 residues in the CDR3. After removal of 4 bases from V and 8 bases from J, the junction contained 7 bases not matched to a gene. CDR1 and CDR2 from the germline V gene are PRHDT and FYEKMQ (reference sequence). CDR3 sequence: CASSSWTGGEGYTF. CDR3 DNA sequence: TGTGCCAGCAGCTCGTGGACAGGGGGGGAAGGCTACACCTTC.

Only one count was recorded for this clone. This chain links TRBV5-4 with TRBJ1-3; 7 positions match TRBD1. The V and J ends lost 3 bases and 0 bases, in that order; junction bases with no gene match: 3. The CDR3 totals 15 residues. Germline V gene sequence: CDR1 SGHNT, CDR2 YYREEE (reference sequence). The CDR3 DNA is TGTGCCAGCAGCTCAGGGACAGCCTCTGGAAACACCATATATTTT. Translation: CASSSGTASGNTIYF.

The chain employs TRBV11-2 and TRBJ2-5, with 8 bases identical to TRBD2. CDR1 is SGHAT, CDR2 FQNNGV, per germline. Losses at the gene ends were 0 bases for V and 5 bases for J; bases not matched to a gene: 11. The CDR3 runs to 17 residues. The CDR3 spells CASSLDERVPSGETQYF. The CDR3 region has the DNA TGTGCCAGCAGCTTAGATGAAAGGGTTCCTAGCGGGGAGACCCAGTACTTC.

The V gene is TRBV11-3, the J gene TRBJ1-2; D possibly corresponds to TRBD1 (5 bases). V lost 5 bases and J lost 4, with 14 bases in between. This CDR3 has 14 residues. The germline V gene has CDR1 SGHNT and CDR2 YENEEA. CDR3 in DNA: TGTGCCAGCAGCATGGACAAGTGGAGCTATGGCTACACCTTC. Encoded protein: CASSMDKWSYGYTF.

V gene TRBV6-1 combines with J gene TRBJ2-1; 10 bases map to TRBD2. With V trimmed by 2 bases and J by 5 bases, 9 bases remained unmatched. Germline V gene sequence: CDR1 MNHNS, CDR2 SASEGT. The CDR3 spans 17 residues. The CDR3 spells CASSEFPSGGPHNEQFF. The CDR3, as DNA: TGTGCCAGCAGTGAATTCCCTAGCGGGGGCCCTCACAATGAGCAGTTCTTC.

This chain links TRBV5-1 with TRBJ2-1; 8 nucleotides match TRBD1. This CDR3 is 15 amino acids long. Losses at the gene ends were 4 bases for V and 5 bases for J; bases not matched to a gene: 8. Germline CDR1 is SGHRS and CDR2 is YFSETQ. The CDR3 reads CASSRIGQGNNEQFF. Here the CDR3 DNA reads TGCGCCAGCAGCCGTATCGGACAGGGTAACAATGAGCAGTTCTTC.